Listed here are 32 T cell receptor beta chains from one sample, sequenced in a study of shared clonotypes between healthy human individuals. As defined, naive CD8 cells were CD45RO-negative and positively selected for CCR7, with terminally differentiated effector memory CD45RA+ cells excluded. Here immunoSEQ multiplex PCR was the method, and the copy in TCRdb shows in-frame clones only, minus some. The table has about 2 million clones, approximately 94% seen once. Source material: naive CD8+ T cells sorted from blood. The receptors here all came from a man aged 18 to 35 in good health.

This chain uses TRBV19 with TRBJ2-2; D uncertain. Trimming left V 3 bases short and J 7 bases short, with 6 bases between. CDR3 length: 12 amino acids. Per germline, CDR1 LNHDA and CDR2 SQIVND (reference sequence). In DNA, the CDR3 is TGTGCCAGTAGTATCTGGGGCGGGGAGCTGTTTTTT. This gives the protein CASSIWGGELFF.

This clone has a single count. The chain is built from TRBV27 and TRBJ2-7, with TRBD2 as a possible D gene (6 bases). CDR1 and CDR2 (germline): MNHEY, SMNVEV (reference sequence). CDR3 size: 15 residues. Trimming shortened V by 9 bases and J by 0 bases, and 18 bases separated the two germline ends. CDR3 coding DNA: TGTGCCAGTGCCCCGACTAGTGCTAGCTCCTACGAGCAGTACTTC. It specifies CASAPTSASSYEQYF.

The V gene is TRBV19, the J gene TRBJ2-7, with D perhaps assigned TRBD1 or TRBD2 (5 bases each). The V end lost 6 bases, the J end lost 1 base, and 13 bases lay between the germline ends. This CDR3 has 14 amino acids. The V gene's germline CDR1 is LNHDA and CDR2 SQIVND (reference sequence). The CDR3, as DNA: TGTGCCAGTAGCCATTGGGACGGTTCCTACGAGCAGTACTTC. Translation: CASSHWDGSYEQYF.

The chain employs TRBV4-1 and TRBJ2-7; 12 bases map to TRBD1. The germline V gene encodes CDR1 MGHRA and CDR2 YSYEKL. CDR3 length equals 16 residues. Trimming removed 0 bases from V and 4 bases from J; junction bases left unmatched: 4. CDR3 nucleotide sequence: TGCGCCAGCAGCCAAGAGGTGGGACAGGGGGCGTACGAGCAGTACTTC. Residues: CASSQEVGQGAYEQYF.

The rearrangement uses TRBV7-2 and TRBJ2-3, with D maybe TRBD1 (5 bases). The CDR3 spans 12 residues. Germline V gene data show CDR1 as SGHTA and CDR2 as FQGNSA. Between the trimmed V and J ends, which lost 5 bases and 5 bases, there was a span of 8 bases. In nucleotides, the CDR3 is TGTGCCAGCAGCGCAGGGTTAGATACGCAGTATTTT. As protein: CASSAGLDTQYF.

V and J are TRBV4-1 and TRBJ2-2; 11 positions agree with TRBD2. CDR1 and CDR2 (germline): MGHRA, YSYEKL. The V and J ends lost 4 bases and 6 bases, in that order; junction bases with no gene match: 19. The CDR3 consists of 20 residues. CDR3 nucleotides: TGCGCCAGCAGCCGATTAGCGGGAGGGCCTCGAGCGATTGGGTCCGGGGAGCTGTTTTTT. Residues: CASSRLAGGPRAIGSGELFF.

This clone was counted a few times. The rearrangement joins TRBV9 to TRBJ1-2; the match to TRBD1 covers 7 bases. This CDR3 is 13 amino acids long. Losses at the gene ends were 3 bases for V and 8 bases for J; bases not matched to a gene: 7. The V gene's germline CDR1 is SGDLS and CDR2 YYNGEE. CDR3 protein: CASSATDRHGYTF. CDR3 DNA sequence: TGTGCCAGCAGCGCTACGGACAGGCACGGCTACACCTTC.

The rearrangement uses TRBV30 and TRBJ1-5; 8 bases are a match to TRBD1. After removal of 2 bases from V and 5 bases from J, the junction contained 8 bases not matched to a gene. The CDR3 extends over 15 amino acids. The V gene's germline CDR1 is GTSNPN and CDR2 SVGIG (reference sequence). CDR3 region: CAWSPGQGAHQPQHF. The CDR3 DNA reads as TGTGCCTGGAGTCCCGGGCAGGGGGCCCATCAGCCCCAGCATTTT.

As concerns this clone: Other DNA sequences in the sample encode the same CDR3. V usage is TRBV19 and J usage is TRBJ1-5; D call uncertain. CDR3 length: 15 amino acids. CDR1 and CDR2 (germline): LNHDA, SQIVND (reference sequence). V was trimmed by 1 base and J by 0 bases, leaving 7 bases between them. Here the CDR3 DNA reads TGTGCCAGTAGTATAGGGACCGATAGCAATCAGCCCCAGCATTTT. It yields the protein CASSIGTDSNQPQHF.

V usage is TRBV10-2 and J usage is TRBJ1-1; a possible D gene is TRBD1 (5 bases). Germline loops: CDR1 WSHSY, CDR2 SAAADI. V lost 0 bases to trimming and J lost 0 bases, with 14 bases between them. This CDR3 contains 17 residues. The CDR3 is CASSESTGRDLNTEAFF. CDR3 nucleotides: TGCGCCAGCAGTGAGTCGACTGGCAGGGATTTGAACACTGAAGCTTTCTTT.

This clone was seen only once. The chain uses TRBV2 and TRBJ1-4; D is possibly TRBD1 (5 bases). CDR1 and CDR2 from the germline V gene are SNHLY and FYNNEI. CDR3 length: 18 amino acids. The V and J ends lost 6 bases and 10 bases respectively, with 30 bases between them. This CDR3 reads CASRASASPGAYTGKLFF. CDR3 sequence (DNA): TGTGCCAGCAGAGCGTCGGCCTCCCCCGGGGCTTATACGGGAAAACTGTTTTTT.

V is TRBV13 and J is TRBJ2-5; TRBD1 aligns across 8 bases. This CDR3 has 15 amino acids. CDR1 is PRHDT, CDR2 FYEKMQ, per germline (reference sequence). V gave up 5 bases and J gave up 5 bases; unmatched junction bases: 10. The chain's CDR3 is CASSDRTGNAETQYF. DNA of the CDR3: TGTGCCAGCAGCGACCGGACAGGGAACGCTGAGACCCAGTACTTC.

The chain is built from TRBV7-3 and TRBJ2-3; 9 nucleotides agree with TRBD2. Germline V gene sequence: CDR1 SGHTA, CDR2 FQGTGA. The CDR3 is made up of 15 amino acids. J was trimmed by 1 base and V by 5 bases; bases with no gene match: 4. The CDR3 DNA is TGTGCCAGCAGCCCTTTAGCGGGGGGCACAGATACGCAGTATTTT. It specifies CASSPLAGGTDTQYF.

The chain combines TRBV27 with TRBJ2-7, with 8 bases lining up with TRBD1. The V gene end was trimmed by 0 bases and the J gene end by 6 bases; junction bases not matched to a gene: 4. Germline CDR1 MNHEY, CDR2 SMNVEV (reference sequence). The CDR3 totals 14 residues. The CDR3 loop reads CASSLSRQGLEQYF. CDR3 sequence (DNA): TGTGCCAGCAGTTTATCGAGACAGGGGCTCGAGCAGTACTTC.

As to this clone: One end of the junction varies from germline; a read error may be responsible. In DNA form, the CDR3 reads TGTGCCAGCACCTTGCCCGACTGGTACGAGCAGTACTTC. Protein product: CASTLPDWYEQYF. The chain couples TRBV5-8 to TRBJ2-7; no reliable D call. Germline loops: CDR1 SGHTS, CDR2 YDEGEE. The CDR3 totals 13 residues.

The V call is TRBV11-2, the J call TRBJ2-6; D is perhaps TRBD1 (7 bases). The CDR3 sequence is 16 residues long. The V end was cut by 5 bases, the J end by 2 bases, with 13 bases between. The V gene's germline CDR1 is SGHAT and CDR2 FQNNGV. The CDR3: CASSPQGGAGANVLTF. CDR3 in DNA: TGTGCCAGCAGCCCGCAGGGGGGCGCTGGGGCCAACGTCCTGACTTTC.

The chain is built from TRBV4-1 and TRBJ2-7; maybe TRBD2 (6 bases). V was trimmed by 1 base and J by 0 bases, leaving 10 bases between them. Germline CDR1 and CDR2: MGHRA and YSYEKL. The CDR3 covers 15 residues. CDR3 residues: CASSQVERASYEQYF. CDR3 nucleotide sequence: TGCGCCAGCAGCCAAGTGGAGCGGGCCTCCTACGAGCAGTACTTC.

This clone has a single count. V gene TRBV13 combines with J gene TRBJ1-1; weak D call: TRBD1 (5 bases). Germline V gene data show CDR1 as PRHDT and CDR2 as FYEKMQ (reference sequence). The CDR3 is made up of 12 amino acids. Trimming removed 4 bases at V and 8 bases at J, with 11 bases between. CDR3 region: CASSYGNREAFF. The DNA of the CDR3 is TGTGCCAGCAGCTACGGGAACAGGGAAGCTTTCTTT.

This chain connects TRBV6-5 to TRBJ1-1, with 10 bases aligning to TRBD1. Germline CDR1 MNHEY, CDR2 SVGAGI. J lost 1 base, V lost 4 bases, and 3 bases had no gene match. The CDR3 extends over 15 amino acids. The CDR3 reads CASSWDRGQNTEAFF. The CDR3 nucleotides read TGTGCCAGCAGTTGGGACAGGGGTCAGAACACTGAAGCTTTCTTT.

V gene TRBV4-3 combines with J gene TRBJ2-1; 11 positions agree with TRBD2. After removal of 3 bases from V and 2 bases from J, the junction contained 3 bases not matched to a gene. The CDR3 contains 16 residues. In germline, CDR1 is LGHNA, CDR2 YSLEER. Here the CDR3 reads CASSQGLADTYNEQFF. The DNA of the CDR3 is TGCGCCAGCAGCCAGGGACTAGCGGACACCTACAATGAGCAGTTCTTC.

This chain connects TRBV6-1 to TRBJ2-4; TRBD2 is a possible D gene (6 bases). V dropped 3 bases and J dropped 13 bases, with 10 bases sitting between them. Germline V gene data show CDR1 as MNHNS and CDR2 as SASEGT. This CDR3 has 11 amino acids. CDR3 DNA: TGTGCCAGCAGTGATTCGGGGGACCAGTACTTC. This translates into CASSDSGDQYF.

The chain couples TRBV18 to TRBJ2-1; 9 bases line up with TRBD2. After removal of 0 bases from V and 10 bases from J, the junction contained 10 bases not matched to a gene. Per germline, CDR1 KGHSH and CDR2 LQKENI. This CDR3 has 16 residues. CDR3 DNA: TGTGCCAGCTCACCACCAAAGCGGGGGGCGCCTGGAGAGCAGTTCTTC. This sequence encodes CASSPPKRGAPGEQFF.

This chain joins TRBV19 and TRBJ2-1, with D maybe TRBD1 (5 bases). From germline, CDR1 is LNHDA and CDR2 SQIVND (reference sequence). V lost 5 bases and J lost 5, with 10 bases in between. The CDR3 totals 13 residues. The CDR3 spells CASSVQTDNEQFF. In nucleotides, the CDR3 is TGTGCCAGTAGTGTACAGACAGACAATGAGCAGTTCTTC.

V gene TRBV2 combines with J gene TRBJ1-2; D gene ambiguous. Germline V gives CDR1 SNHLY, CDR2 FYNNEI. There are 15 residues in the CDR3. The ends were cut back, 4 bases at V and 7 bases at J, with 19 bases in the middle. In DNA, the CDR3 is TGTGCCAGCAGTGCGAGTTGGACGGGCGACTTTGGCTACACCTTC. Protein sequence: CASSASWTGDFGYTF.

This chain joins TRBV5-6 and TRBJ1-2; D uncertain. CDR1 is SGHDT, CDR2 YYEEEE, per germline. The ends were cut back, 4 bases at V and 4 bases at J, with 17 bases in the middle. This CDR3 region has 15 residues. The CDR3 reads CASSPPAGLTYGYTF. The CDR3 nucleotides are TGTGCCAGCAGCCCCCCGGCAGGCTTAACCTATGGCTACACCTTC.

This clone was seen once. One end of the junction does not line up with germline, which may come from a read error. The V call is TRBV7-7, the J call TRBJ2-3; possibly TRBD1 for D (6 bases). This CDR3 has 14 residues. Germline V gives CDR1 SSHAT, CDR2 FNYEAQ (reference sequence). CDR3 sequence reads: CASSLGHLTDTQYF. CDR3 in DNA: TGTGCTAGCAGCTTGGGACATCTCACAGATACGCAGTATTTT.

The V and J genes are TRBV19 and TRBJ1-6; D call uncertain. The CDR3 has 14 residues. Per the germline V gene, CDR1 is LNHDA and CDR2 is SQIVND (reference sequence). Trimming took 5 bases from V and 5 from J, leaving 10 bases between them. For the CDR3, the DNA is TGTGCCAGTAGTCTGGGAATGAATAATTCACCCCTCCACTTT. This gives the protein CASSLGMNNSPLHF. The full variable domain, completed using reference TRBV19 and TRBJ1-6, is DGGITQSPKYLFRKEGQNVTLSCEQNLNHDAMYWYRQDPGQGLRLIYYSQIVNDFQKGDIAEGYSVSREKKESFPLTVTSAQKNPTAFYLCASSLGMNNSPLHFGNGTRLTVT.

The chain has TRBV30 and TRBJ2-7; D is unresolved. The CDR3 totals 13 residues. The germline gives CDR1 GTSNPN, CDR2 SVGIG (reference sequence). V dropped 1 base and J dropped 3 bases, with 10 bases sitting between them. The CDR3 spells CAWSDRGDYEQYF. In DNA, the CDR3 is TGTGCCTGGAGTGACCGCGGAGACTACGAGCAGTACTTC.

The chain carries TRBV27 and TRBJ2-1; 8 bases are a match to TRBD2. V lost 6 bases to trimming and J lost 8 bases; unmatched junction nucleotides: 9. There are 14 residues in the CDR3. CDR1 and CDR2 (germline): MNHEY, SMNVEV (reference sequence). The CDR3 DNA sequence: TGTGCCAGCAGGGACGGGGGGGCGCGTCATGAGCAGTTCTTC. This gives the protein CASRDGGARHEQFF.

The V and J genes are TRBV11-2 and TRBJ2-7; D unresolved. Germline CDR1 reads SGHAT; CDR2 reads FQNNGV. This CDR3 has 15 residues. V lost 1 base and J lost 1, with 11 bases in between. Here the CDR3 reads CASSLVIGSSYEQYF. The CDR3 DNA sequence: TGTGCCAGCAGCTTAGTTATCGGGTCTTCCTACGAGCAGTACTTC.

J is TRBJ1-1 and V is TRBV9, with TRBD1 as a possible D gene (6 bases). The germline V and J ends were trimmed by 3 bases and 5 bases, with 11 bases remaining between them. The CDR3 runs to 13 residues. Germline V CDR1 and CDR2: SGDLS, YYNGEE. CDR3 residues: CASSAGTRTEAFF. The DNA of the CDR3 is TGTGCCAGCAGCGCCGGGACAAGGACTGAAGCTTTCTTT.

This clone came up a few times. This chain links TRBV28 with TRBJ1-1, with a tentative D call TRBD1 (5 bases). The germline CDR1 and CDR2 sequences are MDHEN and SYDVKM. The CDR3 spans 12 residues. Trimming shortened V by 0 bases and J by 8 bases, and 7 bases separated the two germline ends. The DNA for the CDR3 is TGTGCCAGCAGTTTATGGACAGAAGAAGCTTTCTTT. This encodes CASSLWTEEAFF.